The source of this T cell receptor (beta chain) is a study of blood T cell repertoires in COVID-19. Study background: PBMCs, B-cell-depleted T cells, or T cells provided the cDNA or gDNA that made up the material.

Data came from immunoSEQ multiplex PCR; TCRdb stores just in-frame clones and leaves some out. The sample has 150,000 to 200,000 clones, around 90% seen once. Germline values: CDR1 ENHRY, CDR2 SYGVKD. The CDR3 length is 15 residues. V gave up 5 bases and J gave up 4 bases; unmatched junction bases: 9. The rearrangement joins TRBV10-3 to TRBJ2-3; TRBD1 aligns across 7 bases. Sequencing was carried out using peripheral blood. This TCR was sampled from a man aged 35-49 years with active or convalescent COVID-19. The DNA for the CDR3 is TGTGCCATCAGTACTACGACAGGGTTGGCAGATACGCAGTATTTT. It encodes CAISTTTGLADTQYF.